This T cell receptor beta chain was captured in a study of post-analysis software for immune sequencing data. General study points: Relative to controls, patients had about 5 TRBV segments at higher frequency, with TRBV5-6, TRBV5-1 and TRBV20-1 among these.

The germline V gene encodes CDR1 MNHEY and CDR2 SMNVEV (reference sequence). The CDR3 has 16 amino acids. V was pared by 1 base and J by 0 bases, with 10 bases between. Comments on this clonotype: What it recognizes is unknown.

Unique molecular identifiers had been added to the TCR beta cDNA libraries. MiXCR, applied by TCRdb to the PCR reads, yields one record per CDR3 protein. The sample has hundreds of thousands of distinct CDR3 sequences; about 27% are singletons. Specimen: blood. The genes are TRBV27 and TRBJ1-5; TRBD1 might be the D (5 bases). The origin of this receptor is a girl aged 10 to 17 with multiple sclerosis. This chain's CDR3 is CASSLFGTNSNQPQHF. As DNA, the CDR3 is TGTGCCAGCAGTTTATTTGGGACGAATAGCAATCAGCCCCAGCATTTT.